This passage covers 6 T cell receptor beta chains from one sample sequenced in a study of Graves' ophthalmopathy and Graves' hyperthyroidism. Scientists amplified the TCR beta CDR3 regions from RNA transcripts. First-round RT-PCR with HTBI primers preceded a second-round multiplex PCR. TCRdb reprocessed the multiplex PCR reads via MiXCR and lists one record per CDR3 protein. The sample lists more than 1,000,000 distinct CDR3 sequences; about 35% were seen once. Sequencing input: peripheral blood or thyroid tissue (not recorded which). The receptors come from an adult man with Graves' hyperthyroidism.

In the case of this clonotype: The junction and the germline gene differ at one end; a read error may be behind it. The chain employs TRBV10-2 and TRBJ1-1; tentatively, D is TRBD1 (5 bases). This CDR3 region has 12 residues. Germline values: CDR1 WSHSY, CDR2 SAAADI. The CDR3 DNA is TGTGCCAGCAGTTACGGGACTTTTGAAGTTTTCTTT. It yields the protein CASSYGTFEVFF.

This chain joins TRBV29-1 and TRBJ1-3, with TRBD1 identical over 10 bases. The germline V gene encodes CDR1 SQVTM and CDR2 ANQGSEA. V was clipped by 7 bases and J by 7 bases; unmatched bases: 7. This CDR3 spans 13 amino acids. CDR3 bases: TGCAGCGCCACTAGGACAGGGGGGAACACCATATATTTT. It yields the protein CSATRTGGNTIYF.

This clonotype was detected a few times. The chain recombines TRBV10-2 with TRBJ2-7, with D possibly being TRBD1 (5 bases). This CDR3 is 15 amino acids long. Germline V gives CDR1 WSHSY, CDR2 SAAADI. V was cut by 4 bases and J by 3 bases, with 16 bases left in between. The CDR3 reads CASSAGHDGVYEQYF. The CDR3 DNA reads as TGCGCCAGCAGTGCCGGACACGACGGTGTCTACGAGCAGTACTTC.

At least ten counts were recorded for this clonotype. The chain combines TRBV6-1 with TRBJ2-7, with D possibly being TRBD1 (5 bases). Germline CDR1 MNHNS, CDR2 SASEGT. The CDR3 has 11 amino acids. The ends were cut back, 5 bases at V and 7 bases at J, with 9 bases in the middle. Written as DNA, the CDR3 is TGTGCCAGCAGTTACAGGTTGGAGCAGTACTTC. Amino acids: CASSYRLEQYF.

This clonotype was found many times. The CDR3 DNA follows: TGTGCCAGCAGCTTCGGGGATTCCTACGAGCAGTACTTC. Its translation is CASSFGDSYEQYF. The rearrangement links TRBV7-2 to TRBJ2-7, with D possibly matching TRBD2 (5 bases). The CDR3 runs to 13 residues. Trimming shortened V by 3 bases and J by 1 base, and 7 bases separated the two germline ends. The germline V gene has CDR1 SGHTA and CDR2 FQGNSA. Based on the CDR3 plus reference TRBV7-2 and TRBJ2-7, the full variable domain is GAGVSQSPSNKVTEKGKDVELRCDPISGHTALYWYRQSLGQGLEFLIYFQGNSAPDKSGLPSDRFSAERTGGSVSTLTIQRTQQEDSAVYLCASSFGDSYEQYFGPGTRLTVT.

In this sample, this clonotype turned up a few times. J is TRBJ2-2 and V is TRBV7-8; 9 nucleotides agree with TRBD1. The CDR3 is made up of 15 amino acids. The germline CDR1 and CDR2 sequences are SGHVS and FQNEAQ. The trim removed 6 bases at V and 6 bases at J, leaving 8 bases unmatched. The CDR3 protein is CASRSGTGLSGELFF. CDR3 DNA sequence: TGTGCCAGCAGGTCTGGGACAGGGTTGTCCGGGGAGCTGTTTTTT.